Listed below are T cell receptor beta chains from one sample, sequenced in a study of CD8+CD57+ T cells in acquired aplastic anemia. TCRdb re-analysed the reads in MiXCR, keeping a single row per CDR3 protein. The table includes 150,000 to 200,000 distinct CDR3 sequences, about 64% detected once. Sequenced sample: sorted CD4+, CD8+, or CD8+CD57+ T cells (not recorded which) from PBMCs. These receptors were obtained from a human donor with severe aplastic anemia or a healthy control (not recorded which). Each CDR3 is given with its conserved first and last residue.

V	length	J	CDR3
TRBV7-8	17	TRBJ2-1	CASSPIPDSTSYNEQFF
TRBV27	13	TRBJ2-1	CASSHGDYNEQFF
TRBV19	14	TRBJ1-2	CASSAWGANYGYTF
TRBV20-1	15	TRBJ1-5	CSALGGTVSNQPQHF
TRBV29-1	13	TRBJ2-7	CSVDGVTVYEQYF
TRBV7-2	17	TRBJ2-1	CASSLVAGTSGDYEQFF
TRBV10-1	14	TRBJ1-2	CASSESGTNYGYTF
TRBV9	14	TRBJ2-7	CASSFRTSGYEQYF
TRBV5-1	11	TRBJ2-7	CASSFREEQYF
TRBV4-2	16	TRBJ2-7	CASSPSEREGQSEQYF
TRBV10-3	15	TRBJ2-7	CAISESLTGSYEQYF
TRBV19	12	TRBJ2-7	CASSGTGYEQYF
TRBV2	14	TRBJ2-7	CASGPYTSGYEQYF
TRBV27	13	TRBJ1-6	CASSLGLVAPLHF
TRBV5-6	15	TRBJ2-5	CASSPGPNEGETQYF
TRBV5-1	16	TRBJ2-1	CASSWGTGGSYNEQFF
TRBV7-2	14	TRBJ2-7	CASRVAESSYEQYF
TRBV10-3	17	TRBJ1-1	CAISESVGGRGNTEAFF
TRBV2	13	TRBJ2-5	CASSQTSGGSQYF
TRBV9	15	TRBJ1-2	CASSVMDRPNYGYTF
TRBV5-6	15	TRBJ2-5	CASSWSGGWHQPQYF
TRBV7-6	13	TRBJ2-7	CASSLAPSDEQYF
TRBV6-6	15	TRBJ2-1	CASSLGQEPYNEQFF
TRBV7-2	15	TRBJ2-7	CASSLDIGDGYEQYF
TRBV19	14	TRBJ2-7	CASSIIGTAYEQYF
TRBV5-5	14	TRBJ1-5	CASSPTGVAQPQHF
TRBV12-3/TRBV12-4	13	TRBJ2-7	CASSLGHFYEQYF
TRBV20-1	12	TRBJ2-2	CSASLNTGELFF
TRBV12-5	13	TRBJ2-7	CASAWGETYEQYF
TRBV7-9	16	TRBJ2-2	CASSYTGTKNTGELFF
TRBV29-1	12	TRBJ2-7	CSVKQGAGEQYF
TRBV7-3	12	TRBJ2-7	CASSQSSYEQYF
TRBV2	16	TRBJ1-3	CATNEDRSFSGNTIYF
TRBV2	12	TRBJ2-2	CASSEESGELFF
TRBV24-1	13	TRBJ2-2	CATGSLGAGELFF
TRBV12-3/TRBV12-4	15	TRBJ2-1	CASSFGQGFYNEQFF
TRBV7-3	14	TRBJ2-3	CASSQGLTTDTQYF
TRBV24-1	16	TRBJ2-3	CATSDVTGGATDTQYF
TRBV2	15	TRBJ1-5	CASSSSGTGNQPQHF
TRBV7-9	11	TRBJ1-1	CASSLEGDAFF
TRBV10-3	19	TRBJ2-7	CAISEARGRISGASYEQYF
TRBV20-1	12	TRBJ2-3	CSARDHTDTQYF
TRBV18	17	TRBJ2-5	CASSPATGGESGETQYF
TRBV9	15	TRBJ2-3	CASSPRVVSTDTQYF
TRBV19	12	TRBJ1-2	CASRSWSGGYTF